Following are 9 T cell receptor beta chains from one sample sequenced in a study of cytomegalovirus exposure and HLA in healthy donors. Researchers ran the PCR with 60 Vbeta and 13 Jbeta primers. Here immunoSEQ multiplex PCR was the method, and the copy in TCRdb shows in-frame clones only, minus some. The sample comprises approximately 100,000 clones, about 78% of which are singletons, and roughly 4.3% rests with the top ten. The sequencing input was PBMCs. The receptor source for this set is a woman aged 40 to 50 in good health and CMV-seropositive.

The V gene is TRBV5-1, the J gene TRBJ2-7; 9 nucleotides match TRBD2. Germline assignment: CDR1 SGHRS and CDR2 YFSETQ. Unmatched junction bases numbered 12, after V lost 9 bases and J lost 2 bases. The CDR3 length is 15 residues. This CDR3 is CATSEGLAGPYEQYF. The CDR3 region has the DNA TGCGCCACCTCTGAGGGGCTAGCGGGGCCCTACGAGCAGTACTTC.

The chain carries TRBV7-2 and TRBJ1-6, with D possibly being TRBD1 (6 bases). The length of the CDR3 is 17 residues. Per the germline V gene, CDR1 is SGHTA and CDR2 is FQGNSA. The ends were cut back, 1 base at V and 6 bases at J, with 16 bases in the middle. CDR3 coding DNA: TGTGCCAGCAGCTTAGTCCCCCCGGGACAACTTAATTCACCCCTCCACTTT. Amino acids: CASSLVPPGQLNSPLHF.

This clone has just a few counts. The chain couples TRBV6-1 to TRBJ2-6, with D uncertain. The CDR3 has 15 residues. The V gene lost 6 bases and the J gene lost 0 bases, with 9 bases spanning the gap. The germline CDR1 and CDR2 sequences are MNHNS and SASEGT. DNA for the CDR3: TGTGCCAGCAGGATTGAGAGCTCTGGGGCCAACGTCCTGACTTTC. The encoded protein is CASRIESSGANVLTF.

V gene TRBV9 combines with J gene TRBJ2-1; 13 bases match TRBD2. With 9 bases clipped from V and 1 base from J, the junction kept 10 bases outside the gene matches. This CDR3 spans 17 amino acids. Germline CDR1 SGDLS, CDR2 YYNGEE. The CDR3 DNA sequence: TGTGCCACCCCGACTAGCGGGAGGCCAAGGTCCTACAATGAGCAGTTCTTC. Translation gives CATPTSGRPRSYNEQFF.

The chain is built from TRBV5-6 and TRBJ1-6; 7 bases match TRBD1. Germline assignment: CDR1 SGHDT and CDR2 YYEEEE. CDR3 length: 14 amino acids. V lost 3 bases to trimming and J lost 14 bases; unmatched junction nucleotides: 11. The chain's CDR3 is CASSSGQSVATLHF. In DNA, the CDR3 is TGTGCCAGCAGCTCGGGACAGTCAGTGGCCACCCTCCACTTT.

V gene TRBV6-5 combines with J gene TRBJ1-4; D is uncertain. The germline CDR1 and CDR2 sequences are MNHEY and SVGAGI. CDR3 length equals 16 residues. The V end lost 3 bases, the J end lost 1 base, and 12 bases lay between the germline ends. The CDR3 region has the DNA TGTGCCAGCAGTTATTCCTCCGGGGAAACTAATGAAAAACTGTTTTTT. It translates to CASSYSSGETNEKLFF.

This chain uses TRBV27 with TRBJ2-5, with D hard to call. V lost 2 bases and J lost 2, with 6 bases in between. Looked up from germline, CDR1 is MNHEY and CDR2 is SMNVEV (reference sequence). This CDR3 comprises 13 residues. CDR3 in amino acids: CASSLRGQETQYF. The CDR3 DNA reads as TGTGCCAGCAGTTTAAGAGGACAAGAGACCCAGTACTTC.

This clone was detected a few times. The CDR3 here is CASSIIGAPSNQPQHF. As DNA, the CDR3 is TGTGCCAGCAGCATCATAGGGGCCCCTAGCAATCAGCCCCAGCATTTT. The chain has TRBV21-1 and TRBJ1-5; the table gives TRBD1 as D, unverified against the DNA. TRBV21-1 is classified as a pseudogene. The CDR3 contains 16 residues.

The chain uses TRBV28 and TRBJ2-5, with D maybe TRBD2 (5 bases). This CDR3 comprises 16 residues. The germline V gene has CDR1 MDHEN and CDR2 SYDVKM. V lost 1 base to trimming and J lost 5 bases, with 17 bases between them. The DNA of the CDR3 is TGTGCCAGCAGTTTATCTTTGGCTAGCATGAGGGAGACCCAGTACTTC. Translating gives CASSLSLASMRETQYF.